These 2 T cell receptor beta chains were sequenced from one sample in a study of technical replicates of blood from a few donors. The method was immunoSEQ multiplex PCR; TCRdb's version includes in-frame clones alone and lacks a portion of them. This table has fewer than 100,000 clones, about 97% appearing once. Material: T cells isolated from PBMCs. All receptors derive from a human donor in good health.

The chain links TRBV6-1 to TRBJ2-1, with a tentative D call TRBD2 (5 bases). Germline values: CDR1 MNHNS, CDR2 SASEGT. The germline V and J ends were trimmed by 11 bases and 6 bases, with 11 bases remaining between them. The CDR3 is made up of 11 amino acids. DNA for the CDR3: TGTGCCTCCCCCCGGGGCAATGAGCAGTTCTTC. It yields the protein CASPRGNEQFF.

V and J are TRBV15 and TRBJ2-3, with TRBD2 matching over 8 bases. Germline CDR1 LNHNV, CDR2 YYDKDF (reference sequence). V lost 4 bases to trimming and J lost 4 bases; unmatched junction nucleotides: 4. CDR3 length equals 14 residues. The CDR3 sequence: CATSKGLDADTQYF. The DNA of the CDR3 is TGTGCCACCAGCAAGGGACTAGATGCAGATACGCAGTATTTT.